Sequencing of this TCR beta chain was carried out in a study of T cell clones after liver transplantation. Study information: In this trial, immunosuppression withdrawal was attempted within 2 years of liver transplant.

A word on this clone: Its cognate antigen is unknown.

Trimming left V 3 bases short and J 3 bases short, with 15 bases between. The CDR3 runs 15 residues. Germline CDR1 SGHRS, CDR2 YFSETQ. Study findings and constraints: Compared with third party-reactive sequences, donor-reactive ones declined more, independent of withdrawal success. In 5 of 8 subjects, circulating graft-donor-reactive CD4 TCRbeta sequences fell significantly after transplant. Graft donor-reactive T cells may have migrated into the graft rather than being deleted.

Produced via immunoSEQ multiplex PCR; TCRdb's table is partial and in-frame only. The sample consists of 80,000 or so clones, roughly 80% of them appearing once. V is TRBV5-1 and J is TRBJ2-5; a possible D gene is TRBD2 (6 bases). The sequence was collected from a human patient who received a liver transplant. Some T cells could come from the graft donor. Sequencing used CD4+ T cells from blood, obtained roughly 3.5 years after liver transplant. DNA for the CDR3: TGCGCCAGCAGCTCAATACCGGGACTCGAAGAGACCCAGTACTTC. Residues: CASSSIPGLEETQYF.